This entry concerns a single TCR beta chain. As yet, its antigen is unknown. This sample was included in a study of blood T cell dynamics during melanoma immunotherapy. Across the study: First-line therapy was either pembrolizumab or nivolumab with ipilimumab for metastatic melanoma.

Time point described: pre-treatment baseline. TIE cells were CD3+ CD4- CD8+ CD45RA- CD45RO-high CD27- CCR7- memory T cells. At 12 weeks after first infusion, RECIST 1.1 defined response for most patients. The assay received all extracted DNA from sorted CD8+ subsets. Assay used: immunoSEQ multiplex PCR; TCRdb lists only in-frame clones, some missing. This sample has around 1,700 clones, with almost 75% found just once. Germline assignment: CDR1 SNHLY and CDR2 FYNNEI. Trimming removed 0 bases from V and 5 bases from J, with 10 bases in between. This CDR3 region has 14 residues. Study findings and constraints: Clones driving repertoire changes may be melanoma-specific or general immune activation. The most clonal sorted CD8+ subset, immune-effector cells, was closest to cell-free DNA CDR3 sequences.

Sequences were derived from CD8+ T cells from blood, sampled from a patient treated with checkpoint blockade. This chain joins TRBV2 and TRBJ1-2; tentative D call: TRBD1 (5 bases). The source is a human donor with melanoma. CDR3 amino acids: CASSEARGLYGYTF. Written as DNA, the CDR3 is TGTGCCAGCAGTGAAGCCCGGGGCTTATATGGCTACACCTTC.